This record covers a single T cell receptor (beta chain). What this receptor recognizes is not known. No base-level quality is on record; no much larger clone is a single base apart. This specimen belongs to a study of cytomegalovirus exposure and HLA in healthy donors (dated by TCRdb to the late 2010s). Turning to the overall study: In an earlier analysis of about 560 of the donors, under 300 Gb of sequence data and 120 million or so unique TCR beta sequences from roughly 180 million T cells were reported. Every discovery cohort repertoire had been produced on one sequencing platform. In an earlier analysis of a few hundred of the donors, high-throughput TCR beta sequencing was used to judge whether each TCR beta V gene segment behaved as functional or pseudogenic. The study aimed to test whether signatures of past pathogen exposure could be identified by cataloging public T cell receptors. Typing coverage varied by locus: roughly 629-630 donors for A, B, C, DRB1 and DQB1; approximately 520 for DQA1; more than 600 for DPA1; fewer than 480 for DPB1. The study combined high-throughput TCR immunosequencing, statistical association of individual TCRs with disease status, and machine learning to predict cytomegalovirus infection status. On average, around 200,000 unique TCR beta nucleotide sequences were sequenced per donor among some 430 genotyped donors of the cohort, with 15% to 20% of those sequences being non-productive. In a later genetic analysis, genome-wide SNP genotypes for about three fifths of the roughly 670 donors were used, and that subset was treated as a discovery cohort. Donor age, sex, ethnicity and CMV serostatus were compiled alongside the repertoire data. Roughly 320 gigabases of sequencing data and around 80 million unique TCR sequences made up an early release that covered several hundred HLA-typed donors. A later analysis re-examined previously published TCR beta repertoires from 500 to 700 donors and added high-resolution HLA genotyping to investigate patterns of TCR occurrence. Both class I and class II loci were covered by HLA typing, at four-digit resolution. Of the 350 to 450 genotyped donors, about 80% fell in the genetic ancestry cluster associated with self-reported Caucasian donors. Because of strong linkage in the cohort, five DR-DQ haplotypes were treated as single units for association and clustering. The study profiled the T cell repertoires of fewer than 850 subjects by immunosequencing and related them to cytomegalovirus serostatus. In the later analysis, no new phenotypic data were used to find candidate immune exposures; instead, reliance was placed on TCR beta sequences and their occurrence across donors. Besides the first cohort of roughly 700 subjects, a separate validation cohort made up of some 110 different subjects was used. The study at large found these results: In a later analysis, 16,951 TCR beta sequences were associated with specific HLA alleles at a false discovery rate of 0.05. While some public TCRs were present in many individuals, most TCR sequences turned up only very rarely across donors. According to a later analysis, most CMV-associated TCR beta chains appeared to be HLA-restricted, and the HLA associations seemed to be driven largely by CMV exposure. In an earlier analysis of about 600 of the donors, most TCR beta V segments appeared in productive rearrangements about 87% or about 30% of the time, broadly matching IMGT annotations. Because counts were too low, 15 to 20 rarely observed V segments, including chromosome 9 orphons, were excluded from the earlier analysis of some 540 of the donors. Sequencing depth was assumed to be roughly uniform across donors in the presence/absence analyses, though that assumption may not hold. When HLA alleles, especially DR and DQ, strongly co-occurred, attributing TCR associations to individual alleles was difficult. Because some donors lacked HLA typing at each locus, the association tests relied only on the typed subset. In vitro tests confirmed that a few of the cytomegalovirus-associated TCR beta chains recognize cytomegalovirus antigens. Compared with equally common non-associated chains, HLA-associated TCR beta chains in a later analysis were more clonally expanded and had lower generation probabilities. In a later analysis, TCR association rates were found to vary across HLA loci, with the most associated TCRs seen for DRB1 alleles and the fewest for HLA-C alleles. A further reported finding was that TCR beta sequences accurately predicted the HLA-A and HLA-B alleles for most subjects in the first cohort. The only immune exposure information available for the cohort was CMV serostatus. The cohort was sequenced for TCR beta chains only, and without alpha or paired-chain data the features that could be detected were limited. According to the authors, the approach could potentially be generalized to other disease states and immunological phenotypes. Correlated functional status among segregating V segments might be attributable to linkage disequilibrium, but an unknown experimental factor could not be ruled out. According to a later analysis, parvovirus B19, influenza, CMV and Epstein-Barr virus appeared linked to several top co-occurrence clusters. Some IMGT-functional V segments, including TRBV6-2 and TRBV6-3, could not be told apart with the 87-base-pair reads, so those segments were excluded. The classifier was reported to diagnose cytomegalovirus status with high specificity and sensitivity in both the original cohort and the validation cohort. In a later genetic analysis, a missense DCLRE1C variant was associated with V-gene and J-gene trimming of TCR beta chains, and the association was replicated in an independent cohort. In a later genetic analysis, fewer N-insertions in productive TCRs were reported among donors in an Asian-associated ancestry cluster than the approximately 670-donor mean. In the study, approximately 160 TCR beta chains were listed as associated with cytomegalovirus. A group of highly shared sequence variants was considered likely to be a technical artifact of the sequencing pipeline.

Libraries were built with the immunoSEQ multiplex PCR assay. For the multiplex PCR, a mixture combining 60 forward primers for TCR Vbeta segments and 13 reverse primers for TCR Jbeta segments was used. A multiplex PCR assay on genomic DNA amplified the CDR3 region of rearranged TCR beta genes. On the Illumina HiSeq System, the amplified TCR beta libraries were sequenced as 87-base-pair reads. The paper's processing steps were these. In a later analysis, about 80 million unique TCR beta chains were counted across the 666 repertoires, and around 11 million of these chains were shared by at least two donors. Raw reads were error-corrected and collapsed into unique sequences with a nearest-neighbor algorithm that merged closely related sequences to remove PCR and sequencing errors. V, D and J gene segments were assigned by aligning CDR3 sequences to IMGT reference sequences. For a sequence to be retained, a match of at least six nucleotides was required to both a V gene segment and a J gene segment. Rearrangements were classified as productive when the CDR3 lacked stop codons and remained in frame with V and J, and all other rearrangements were classified as non-productive. CDR3 was defined by IMGT convention, running from the second conserved V-encoded cysteine to the conserved J-encoded phenylalanine. Sequences without an unambiguous match to a single V gene segment were excluded from the earlier analysis of approximately 560 of the donors. In an earlier analysis of about 590 of the donors, a V segment was called functional when productive rearrangements were above 56.7%, and segregating when the standard deviation between donors exceeded 5%. A statistical classification framework was built for diagnosing cytomegalovirus status from the catalog of TCR beta chain sequences. In a later analysis, TCR nucleotide sequences were compared against IMGT/GENE-DB human TR gene sequences so that V and J genes could be assigned. A later analysis assigned CDR3 sequences and most-parsimonious VDJ recombination scenarios with the TCRdist pipeline. A later analysis defined each TCR beta chain by its CDR3 amino acid sequence plus V-gene family, and excluded reads lacking a unique V-gene family. In a later analysis, approximately 590 highly shared, low-generation-probability nucleotide sequences were removed to address suspected cross-contamination and a sequencing artifact. A later analysis calculated a clonal expansion index for each public chain from normalized within-repertoire ranks of inferred template counts. A later analysis computed generation probabilities with a VDJ recombination model fitted to out-of-frame rearrangements, and checked the results against IGoR. A later analysis scored TCR-TCR, TCR-HLA and TCR-CMV co-occurrence with hypergeometric tests, applying a repertoire-size bias correction to TCR pairs. A later analysis estimated false discovery rates by permuting HLA or CMV assignments 20 times. In a later analysis, co-occurring TCRs were grouped using DBSCAN, with TCRdist sequence similarity added in when clustering inside HLA-allele-positive subsets. Repertoires with fewer than 30,000 or more than 120,000 public chains, plus five repertoires with anomalous nucleotide sharing, were excluded from co-occurrence clustering. Held by TCRdb, this immuneACCESS table contains in-frame sequences only and omits some clones. Under half of the omission traces to an unresolved V gene where checked; the cause of the rest is unknown. V and J calls and clone size are given by that table; D and trimming were obtained from the DNA. This sample lists about 140,000 clones; about 61% were detected once. Of the sample, approximately 1.7% is held by the ten largest clones.

The CDR3 holds 12 amino acids from the cysteine to the phenylalanine. The sequence is cut down to CDR3 DNA, 36 bases in frame from base 1. V is cut by 0 bases and J by 5 bases, and the space between the germline ends is 6 bases. CDR1 SGHNT and CDR2 YYREEE are derived from the germline V gene (reference sequence). In total, more than 500 healthy bone marrow donors made up the cohort. At the time of sampling, every cohort member was nominally healthy, though immune exposures that went unrecorded were likely present. The donor was CMV seronegative and was included in the group of around 320 seronegative cohort members. A peripheral blood sample was provided by each donor, and peripheral blood mononuclear cells were used for TCR beta sequencing. Genomic DNA extraction from the blood cell samples was performed with the Qiagen DNeasy Blood Extraction Kit.

Sequenced sample: PBMCs. Rearrangement joined TRBV5-4 to TRBJ2-7, with TRBD1 as a weak D call on 6 bases. This TCR came from a male donor in good health and CMV-seronegative. The base sequence is TGTGCCAGCAGCTTGGCAGGGGACGAGCAGTACTTC. This is translated as CASSLAGDEQYF.